These 14 T cell receptor beta chains originate from one sample sequenced in a study of blood T cell repertoires in COVID-19. TCRdb's table, derived via immunoSEQ multiplex PCR, lists solely in-frame clones and lacks some. The data show 37,000 or so clones, with roughly nine tenths seen just once and approximately 6.6% held by the top ten. The sample consisted of peripheral blood. Every receptor here comes from a human donor in a cohort sampled during active COVID-19.

This clone was observed a single time. The chain has TRBV15 and TRBJ2-5; D uncertain. Germline CDR1 LNHNV, CDR2 YYDKDF (reference sequence). Trimming removed 2 bases from V and 1 base from J, with 5 bases in between. The CDR3 is 13 residues long. DNA of the CDR3: TGTGCCACCAGCAGAACATTCCAAGAGACCCAGTACTTC. Amino acid sequence: CATSRTFQETQYF.

The chain is built from TRBV28 and TRBJ2-4; D remains unclear. V lost 4 bases, J lost 0 bases, and 10 bases lay in between. The length of the CDR3 is 15 residues. Germline assignment: CDR1 MDHEN and CDR2 SYDVKM. In DNA form, the CDR3 reads TGTGCCAGCAGTTCCTCGGTAGTAGCCAAAAACATTCAGTACTTC. Translating it yields CASSSSVVAKNIQYF.

The chain uses TRBV11-2 and TRBJ1-2; D gene uncertain. Trimming removed 1 base from V and 2 bases from J, with 5 bases in between. The V gene's germline CDR1 is SGHAT and CDR2 FQNNGV. This CDR3 contains 13 residues. The CDR3 DNA reads as TGTGCCAGCAGCTTAGGGCCGAACTATGGCTACACCTTC. Translating it yields CASSLGPNYGYTF.

The chain recombines TRBV19 with TRBJ1-5, with a weak D call TRBD1 (6 bases). Germline loops: CDR1 LNHDA, CDR2 SQIVND (reference sequence). V was cut by 5 bases and J by 6 bases, with 14 bases left in between. CDR3 length equals 14 residues. This chain's CDR3 is CASSSQGLGQPQHF. The CDR3 DNA sequence: TGTGCCAGTAGTTCACAGGGTTTGGGTCAGCCCCAGCATTTT.

The chain combines TRBV30 with TRBJ1-1; perhaps TRBD1 as D (5 bases). The CDR3 is 15 amino acids. Deletions cut 2 bases from V and 4 bases from J, with 17 bases between. Germline lookup yields CDR1 GTSNPN and CDR2 SVGIG (reference sequence). CDR3 amino acids: CAWSPREGRRTEAFF. CDR3 in DNA: TGTGCCTGGAGTCCCCGGGAGGGGAGGCGCACTGAAGCTTTCTTT.

V gene TRBV4-1 combines with J gene TRBJ2-1; 9 nucleotides line up with TRBD2. CDR1 is MGHRA and CDR2 is YSYEKL in the germline V gene. V lost 1 base, J lost 5 bases, and 6 bases stayed unmatched. This CDR3 region has 16 residues. CDR3: CASSQVRAGGDNEQFF. CDR3 in DNA: TGCGCCAGCAGCCAAGTCCGGGCGGGAGGGGACAATGAGCAGTTCTTC.

The gene calls are TRBV4-2 and TRBJ2-3; D gene uncertain. CDR1 is LGHNA and CDR2 is YNFKEQ in the germline V gene. The CDR3 has 19 amino acids. V lost 1 base to trimming and J lost 0 bases, with 20 bases between them. The CDR3 coding sequence is TGTGCCAGCAGCCAAGGAGGCCAGCCCCTTACCTCTAGCACAGATACGCAGTATTTT. Encoded protein: CASSQGGQPLTSSTDTQYF.

The chain has TRBV6-5 and TRBJ2-7; possibly TRBD1 for D (5 bases). The V end lost 2 bases, the J end lost 6 bases, and 11 bases lay between the germline ends. Germline CDR1 and CDR2: MNHEY and SVGAGI. This CDR3 has 13 amino acids. The CDR3 DNA follows: TGTGCCAGCAGTTACGGGGCCGTCTCCGAGCAGTACTTC. Encoded protein: CASSYGAVSEQYF.

V is TRBV7-9 and J is TRBJ2-3; 8 positions agree with TRBD2. Germline V gene data show CDR1 as SEHNR and CDR2 as FQNEAQ (reference sequence). The ends lost 3 bases at V and 5 bases at J; junction bases unmatched: 16. This CDR3 is 18 amino acids long. CDR3 sequence reads: CASSFRKGLAGALDTQYF. Here the CDR3 DNA reads TGTGCCAGCAGCTTCCGAAAGGGCCTAGCGGGCGCATTAGATACGCAGTATTTT.

The rearrangement uses TRBV5-6 and TRBJ2-3; a possible D gene is TRBD2 (5 bases). With 2 bases removed from V and 0 bases from J, the gap between germline ends came to 13 bases. The CDR3 covers 16 residues. Germline lookup yields CDR1 SGHDT and CDR2 YYEEEE. The CDR3 DNA follows: TGTGCCAGCAGCTTTCCGCTAGCTTCTAGCACAGATACGCAGTATTTT. It encodes CASSFPLASSTDTQYF.

The chain links TRBV24-1 to TRBJ2-3; perhaps TRBD1 as D (6 bases). CDR1 and CDR2 from the germline V gene are KGHDR and SFDVKD. CDR3 length equals 13 residues. Trimming took off 3 bases at V and 6 bases at J, with 9 bases between the two ends. The CDR3 region has the DNA TGTGCCACCAGTGATCCCCAGGGGGATACGCAGTATTTT. Translated: CATSDPQGDTQYF.

V gene TRBV20-1 combines with J gene TRBJ2-3; no firm D call. Trimming removed 3 bases at V and 0 bases at J, with 10 bases between. Germline CDR1 is DFQATT and CDR2 is SNEGSKA (reference sequence). The CDR3 consists of 14 residues. The CDR3 DNA reads TGCAGTGCTAGTACAGTACGTAGCACAGATACGCAGTATTTT. This gives the protein CSASTVRSTDTQYF.

This chain joins TRBV5-5 and TRBJ1-1; D gene ambiguous. Germline V lookup: CDR1 SGHKS, CDR2 YYEKEE (reference sequence). The V end was cut by 1 base, the J end by 9 bases, with 16 bases between. The CDR3 runs 14 residues. This CDR3 reads CASSLSYGVIKAFF. CDR3 in DNA: TGTGCCAGCAGCTTGTCTTACGGGGTCATTAAAGCTTTCTTT.

The V gene is TRBV6-5, the J gene TRBJ1-4; 7 nucleotides match TRBD1. There are 13 residues in the CDR3. Germline values: CDR1 MNHEY, CDR2 SVGAGI. J gave up 8 bases and V 6 bases, and 6 bases lay outside the gene matches. The CDR3 bases are TGTGCCAGCAGAGAGAGGGGGCACGAAAAACTGTTTTTT. Translation: CASRERGHEKLFF.